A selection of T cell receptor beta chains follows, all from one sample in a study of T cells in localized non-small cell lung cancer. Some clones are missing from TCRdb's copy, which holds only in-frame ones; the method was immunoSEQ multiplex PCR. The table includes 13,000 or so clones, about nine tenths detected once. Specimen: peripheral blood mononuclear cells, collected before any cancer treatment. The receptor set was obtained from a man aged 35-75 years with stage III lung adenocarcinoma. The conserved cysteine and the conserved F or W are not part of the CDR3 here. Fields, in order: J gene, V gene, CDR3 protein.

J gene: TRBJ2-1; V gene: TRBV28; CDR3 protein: ASSSPRDGSYNEQF
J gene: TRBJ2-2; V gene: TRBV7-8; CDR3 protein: ASSLALQGRSNTGELF
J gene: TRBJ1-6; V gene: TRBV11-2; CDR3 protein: ASSLGGGDSPLH
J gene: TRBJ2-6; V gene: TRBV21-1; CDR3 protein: ASSARVAASSGANVLT
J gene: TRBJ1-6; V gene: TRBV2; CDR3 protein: ASRATAYNSPLH
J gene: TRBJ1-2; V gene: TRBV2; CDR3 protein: ASSSERVLNYGYT
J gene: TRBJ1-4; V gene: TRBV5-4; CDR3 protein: ASSLDRMDEKLF
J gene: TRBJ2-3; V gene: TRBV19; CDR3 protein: ASSTASGKAADTQY
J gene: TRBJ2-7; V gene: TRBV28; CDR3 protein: ASSSPSGGYYEQY
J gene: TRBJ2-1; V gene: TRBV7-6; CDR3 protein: ASSPGIEDEQF
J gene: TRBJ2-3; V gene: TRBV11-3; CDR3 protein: ASSFATSGSTDTQY
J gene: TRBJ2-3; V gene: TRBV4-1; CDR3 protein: ASSSLYMRELRTDTQY
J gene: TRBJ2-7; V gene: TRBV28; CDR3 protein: ASSPPSGSIYEQY
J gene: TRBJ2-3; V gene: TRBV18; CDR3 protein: ASSSQTTDTQY
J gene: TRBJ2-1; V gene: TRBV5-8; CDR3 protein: ASSATSGRTYNEQF
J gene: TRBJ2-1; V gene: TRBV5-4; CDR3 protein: ASSFSLAGARNEQF
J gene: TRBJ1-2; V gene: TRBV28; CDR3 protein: ASSLFDREKGYT
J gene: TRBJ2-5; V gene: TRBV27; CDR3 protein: ASRILGSQETQY
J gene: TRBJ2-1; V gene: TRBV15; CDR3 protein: ATSREGLVNHEQF
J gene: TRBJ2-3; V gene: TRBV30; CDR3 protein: ACYRKTSGISTDTQY
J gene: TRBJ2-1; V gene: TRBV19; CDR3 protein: ASNPGLTNEQF
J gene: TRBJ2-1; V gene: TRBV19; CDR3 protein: ASSPLDRGNEQF
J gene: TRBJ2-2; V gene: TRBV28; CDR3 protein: ASTRGAGGELF
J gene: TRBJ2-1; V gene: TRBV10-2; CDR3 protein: ASTPDRGGNEQF
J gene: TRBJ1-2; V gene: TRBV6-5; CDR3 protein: ASRKDRNYGYT
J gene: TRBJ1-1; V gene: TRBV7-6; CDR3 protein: ASSLSTGGNTEAF
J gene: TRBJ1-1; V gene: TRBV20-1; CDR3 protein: SATPDEAF
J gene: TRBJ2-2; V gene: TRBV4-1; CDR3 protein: ASGRDTGELF
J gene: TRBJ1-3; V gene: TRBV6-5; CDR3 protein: ASSYDSNSGNTIY
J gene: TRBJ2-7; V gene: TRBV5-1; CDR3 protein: ASSPGGTSGYEQY
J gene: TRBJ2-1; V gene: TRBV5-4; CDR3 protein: ASSFAIAGSSYNEQF
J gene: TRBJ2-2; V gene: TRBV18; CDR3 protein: ASSPPLAGATGELF
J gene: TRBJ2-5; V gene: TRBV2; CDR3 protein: ASSGKPGPFETQY
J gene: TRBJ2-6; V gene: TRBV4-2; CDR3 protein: ASSQVGFLGSSGANVLT
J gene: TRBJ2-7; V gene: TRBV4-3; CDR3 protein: ASSQGTSGTYEQY
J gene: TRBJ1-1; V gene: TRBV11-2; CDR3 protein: ASSYYTEAF
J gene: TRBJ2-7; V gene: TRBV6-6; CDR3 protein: ASSSIRARGY
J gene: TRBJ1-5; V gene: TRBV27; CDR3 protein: ASSFRNQPQH
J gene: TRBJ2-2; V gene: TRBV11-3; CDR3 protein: ASSIRGPGELF
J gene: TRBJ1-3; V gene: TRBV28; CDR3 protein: ASSFEGTGNTIY
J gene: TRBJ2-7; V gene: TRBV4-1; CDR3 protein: ASSQVYSGGLYEQY
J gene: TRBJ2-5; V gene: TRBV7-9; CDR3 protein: ASSLGQGDETQY
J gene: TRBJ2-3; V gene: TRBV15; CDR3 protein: ATSRVRLAETDTQY
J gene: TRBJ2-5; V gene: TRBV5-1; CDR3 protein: ASSLNPSGISQETQY
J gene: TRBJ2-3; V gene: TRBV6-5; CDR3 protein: ASSYATSGSTDTQY
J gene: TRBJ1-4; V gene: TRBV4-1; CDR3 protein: ASSQQVATNEKLF
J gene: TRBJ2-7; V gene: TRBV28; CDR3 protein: ASSIDSSYEQY
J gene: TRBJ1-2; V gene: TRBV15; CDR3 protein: ATSRDSGRAYGYT
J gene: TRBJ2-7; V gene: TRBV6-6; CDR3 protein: ASSYSAGTYEQY
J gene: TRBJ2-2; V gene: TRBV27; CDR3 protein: ASSEPGQGESSTGELF
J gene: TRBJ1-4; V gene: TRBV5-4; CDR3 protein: ASSLFGSGEKLF
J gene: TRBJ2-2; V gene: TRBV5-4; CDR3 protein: ASSLITGQAGELF
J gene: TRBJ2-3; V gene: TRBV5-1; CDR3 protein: ASSLNTDTQY
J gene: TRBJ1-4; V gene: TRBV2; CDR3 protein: ASGEQGKNEKLF
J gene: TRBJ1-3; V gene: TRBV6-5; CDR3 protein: ASGTRSYKGNTIY
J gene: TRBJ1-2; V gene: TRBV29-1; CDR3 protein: SVEGVEGRDADGYT
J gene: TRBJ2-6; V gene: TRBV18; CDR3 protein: ASSPRPGRASGANVLT
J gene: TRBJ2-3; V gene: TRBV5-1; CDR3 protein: ASSPGSSGRTDTQY
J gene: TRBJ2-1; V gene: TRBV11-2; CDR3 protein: ASSSNRGLANEQF
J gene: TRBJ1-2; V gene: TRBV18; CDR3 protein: ASSPRIGGYT